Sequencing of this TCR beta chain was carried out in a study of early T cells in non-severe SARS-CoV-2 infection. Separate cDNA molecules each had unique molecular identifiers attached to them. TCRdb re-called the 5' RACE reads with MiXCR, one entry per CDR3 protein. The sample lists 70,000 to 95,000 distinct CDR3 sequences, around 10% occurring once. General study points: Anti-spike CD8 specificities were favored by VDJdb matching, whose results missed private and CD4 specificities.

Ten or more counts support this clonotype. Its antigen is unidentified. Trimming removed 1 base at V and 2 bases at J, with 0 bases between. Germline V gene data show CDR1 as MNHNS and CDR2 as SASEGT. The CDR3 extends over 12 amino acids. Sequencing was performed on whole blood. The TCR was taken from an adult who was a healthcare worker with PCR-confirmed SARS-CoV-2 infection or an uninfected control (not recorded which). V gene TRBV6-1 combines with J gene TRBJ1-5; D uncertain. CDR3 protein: CASSEGNQPQHF. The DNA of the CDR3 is TGTGCCAGCAGTGAAGGCAATCAGCCCCAGCATTTT.